The table lists the clone carrying this T cell receptor beta chain with a count of one. Its antigen is as yet unknown. As part of sample collection, lesional scalp punch biopsies and peripheral blood were taken from alopecia areata patients. It was from PBMCs that CD4+ and CD8+ T cells were sorted. TCR sequencing used cDNA made by reverse transcription of extracted RNA. The repertoire was sequenced with immunoSEQ multiplex PCR; TCRdb's copy has only in-frame clones and lacks some. The table shows some 130,000 clones, with about 46% occurring only once. Trimming shortened V by 0 bases and J by 2 bases, and 15 bases separated the two germline ends. The CDR3 extends over 17 amino acids. Germline lookup yields CDR1 MGHRA and CDR2 YSYEKL. The data derive from a study of CD8+ T cells in alopecia areata. Notes on the study in general: More clonal than normal scalp was lesional scalp, particularly alopecia totalis/universalis.

This sample comprised CD8+ T cells sorted from blood, obtained at week 0. The chain links TRBV4-1 to TRBJ2-3; D is perhaps TRBD2 (5 bases). This receptor was obtained from a human donor with alopecia areata. CDR3 DNA: TGCGCCAGCAGCCAAGATGCACTAGTAGGCCCCACAGATACGCAGTATTTT. This gives the protein CASSQDALVGPTDTQYF.